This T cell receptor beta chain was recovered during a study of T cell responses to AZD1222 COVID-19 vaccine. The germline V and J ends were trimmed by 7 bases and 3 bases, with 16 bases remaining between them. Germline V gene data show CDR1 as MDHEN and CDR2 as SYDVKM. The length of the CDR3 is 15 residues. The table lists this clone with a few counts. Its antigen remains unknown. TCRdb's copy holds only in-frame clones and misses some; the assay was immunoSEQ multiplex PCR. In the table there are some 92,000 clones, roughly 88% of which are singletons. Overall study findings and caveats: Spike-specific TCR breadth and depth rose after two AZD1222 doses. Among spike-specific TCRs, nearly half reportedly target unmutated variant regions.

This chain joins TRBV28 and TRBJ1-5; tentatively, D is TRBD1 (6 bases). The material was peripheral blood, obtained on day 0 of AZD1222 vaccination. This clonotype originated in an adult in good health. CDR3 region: CASMEGGTYNQPQHF. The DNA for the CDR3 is TGTGCCAGCATGGAGGGGGGTACCTACAATCAGCCCCAGCATTTT.